The 2 T cell receptor beta chains below were found in one sample sequenced in a study of shared clonotypes between healthy human individuals. CD45RO-negative cells were positively selected for CCR7, leaving out terminally differentiated effector memory CD45RA+ cells. Produced via immunoSEQ multiplex PCR; TCRdb's table is partial and in-frame only. The sample contains about 2.1 million clones, roughly 95% of which appear only once. Input material: naive CD8+ T cells from PBMCs. All receptors come from a man aged 18 to 30 in good health. Some clones in this sample may be carry-over from other donors' samples.

V usage is TRBV28 and J usage is TRBJ1-4; 11 bases are a match to TRBD1. This CDR3 is built from 14 residues. Trimming took 3 bases from V and 15 from J; bases not matched to a gene: 9. CDR1 is MDHEN, CDR2 SYDVKM, per germline. The CDR3: CASSLFRTGGELFF. CDR3 coding DNA: TGTGCCAGCAGTTTGTTTCGGACAGGGGGCGAGTTGTTTTTT.

This clone was recorded once. J is TRBJ2-3 and V is TRBV11-2; D ambiguous. Trimming left V 2 bases short and J 5 bases short, with 11 bases between. CDR3 length: 14 amino acids. Germline V lookup: CDR1 SGHAT, CDR2 FQNNGV. The chain's CDR3 is CASSLLARGDTQYF. The CDR3 nucleotides are TGTGCCAGCAGCTTATTGGCCCGTGGAGATACGCAGTATTTT. The variable domain in full, completed from reference TRBV11-2 and TRBJ2-3, reads EAGVAQSPRYKIIEKRQSVAFWCNPISGHATLYWYQQILGQGPKLLIQFQNNGVVDDSQLPKDRFSAERLKGVDSTLKIQPAKLEDSAVYLCASSLLARGDTQYFGPGTRLTVL.